Described below is a single T cell receptor (beta chain) sequence and its context. Its antigen is still unknown. TCRdb keeps only in-frame clones here, not all; method: immunoSEQ multiplex PCR. The sample gives approximately 150,000 clones, around 84% of which show up once; around 5.1% is in the top ten. This CDR3 comprises 13 residues. The germline V and J ends were trimmed by 6 bases and 5 bases, with 12 bases remaining between them. CDR1 LNHDA and CDR2 SQIVND come from the germline V gene (reference sequence). This entry is derived from a study of T cell responses to AZD1222 COVID-19 vaccine. Broader study findings: Clonal diversity may have been underestimated in mostly white British donors. It was only after the peak T cell response that any repertoires were sampled. Only a handful of AZD1222 recipients were seropositive at baseline.

Samples with a second dose at about 4 or about 12 weeks were pooled together. The chain has TRBV19 and TRBJ2-3; D is unresolved. This sequence was found in an adult who received the AZD1222 COVID-19 vaccine. Material: peripheral blood, obtained 28 days after the second AZD1222 dose. Here the CDR3 reads CASRTKPGDTQYF. The CDR3 bases are TGTGCCAGTAGGACCAAGCCCGGAGATACGCAGTATTTT.